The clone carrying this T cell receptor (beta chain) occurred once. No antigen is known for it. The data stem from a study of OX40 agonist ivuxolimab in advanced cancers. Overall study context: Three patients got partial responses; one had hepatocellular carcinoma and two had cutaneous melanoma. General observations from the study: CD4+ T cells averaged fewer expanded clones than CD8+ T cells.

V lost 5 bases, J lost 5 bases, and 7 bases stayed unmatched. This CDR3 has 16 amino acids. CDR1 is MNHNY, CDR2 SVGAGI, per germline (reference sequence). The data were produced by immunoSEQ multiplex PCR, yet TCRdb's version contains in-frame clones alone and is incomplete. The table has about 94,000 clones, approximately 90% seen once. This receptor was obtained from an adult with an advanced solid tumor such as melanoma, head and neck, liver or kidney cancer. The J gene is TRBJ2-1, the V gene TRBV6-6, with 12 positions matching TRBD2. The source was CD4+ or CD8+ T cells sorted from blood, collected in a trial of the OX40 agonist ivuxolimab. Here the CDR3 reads CASSRNLAGGNNEQFF. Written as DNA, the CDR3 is TGTGCCAGCAGTCGCAATCTAGCGGGAGGGAACAATGAGCAGTTCTTC.